Listed below are T cell receptor beta chains from one sample, sequenced in a study of blood T cell repertoires in COVID-19. Data came from immunoSEQ multiplex PCR; TCRdb stores just in-frame clones and leaves some out. The sample contains tens of thousands of clones, 80% to 95% of which appear only once. The material sequenced was peripheral blood. These receptors were taken from a man in his sixties with acute or convalescent COVID-19. CDR3s include the opening cysteine and the closing phenylalanine or tryptophan. The D gene is left open where the match is weak. The size entry is marked missing in some rows and otherwise reads once, few, many or a size class.

j_call clone_size v_call d_call cdr3_nt cdr3_aa
TRBJ1-5 - TRBV5-8 - TGTGCCAGCAGCTTATTAGGGAGGGGCAATCAGCCCCAGCATTTT CASSLLGRGNQPQHF
TRBJ2-2 - TRBV27 TRBD1 TGTGCCAGCACCGAGGGACAGGGAGTACCTACGAACACCGGGGAGCTGTTTTTT CASTEGQGVPTNTGELFF
TRBJ2-1 - TRBV19 TRBD2 TGTGCCAGTAGTATGGGCGGGAGGGATGAGCAGTTCTTC CASSMGGRDEQFF
TRBJ2-1 - TRBV6-5 - TGTGCCAGCACAACAGGGGAGGTGGCCAATGAGCAGTTCTTC CASTTGEVANEQFF
TRBJ1-2 - TRBV18 TRBD1 TGTGCCAGCTCACCAGTAACAGGGGGTGACAACTATGGCTACACCTTC CASSPVTGGDNYGYTF
TRBJ2-2 - TRBV2 TRBD2 TGTGCCAGCATCCCGGGGGGGTCCGGGGAGCTGTTTTTT CASIPGGSGELFF
TRBJ2-2 - TRBV9 - TGTGCCAGCACAGGGCCAACAGGTCACGGGGAGCTGTTTTTT CASTGPTGHGELFF
TRBJ2-3 - TRBV5-4 TRBD2 TGTGCCAGCAGCTCCTCGGCTAGCGGATATAGCACAGATACGCAGTATTTT CASSSSASGYSTDTQYF
TRBJ2-1 - TRBV13 TRBD2 TGTGCCAGCAGCTTACGTGGGACTACCTACAATGAGCAGTTCTTC CASSLRGTTYNEQFF
TRBJ2-5 - TRBV29-1 - TGCAGCGCCCGCCCCGCGTCACCCAACCGAGGGTTCCAAGAGACCCAGTACTTC CSARPASPNRGFQETQYF
TRBJ1-5 - TRBV28 - TGTGCCAGCAGTTTTCAGGGTACCAATCAGCCCCAGCATTTT CASSFQGTNQPQHF
TRBJ2-6 - TRBV7-9 - TGTGCCAGCAGCTTAAACCAGGGGAGATTGGGGGCCAACGTCCTGACTTTC CASSLNQGRLGANVLTF
TRBJ1-1 - TRBV9 - TGTGCCAGCAGCGTTGACAGCCCCACTGAAGCTTTCTTT CASSVDSPTEAFF
TRBJ1-5 - TRBV14 - TGTGCCAGCAGCCAAGGGGCCCTTCAGCCCCAGCATTTT CASSQGALQPQHF
TRBJ2-3 - TRBV27 TRBD2 TGTGCCAGCAGCGGAACGGGACTAGCGGGAGGGCCCATAGGTGATACGCAGTATTTT CASSGTGLAGGPIGDTQYF
TRBJ1-2 - TRBV7-2 - TGTGCCAGCAGCTTGAGGACAGCCAAGTCTGGCTACACCTTC CASSLRTAKSGYTF
TRBJ2-1 - TRBV7-9 TRBD2 TGTGCCAGCAGCTTTCTAGCGGGAGGGACCTACAATGAGCAGTTCTTC CASSFLAGGTYNEQFF
TRBJ1-1 - TRBV9 - TGTGCCAGCAGCGTAGAAAGGGAGGACACTGAAGCTTTCTTT CASSVEREDTEAFF
TRBJ2-3 once TRBV9 TRBD1 TGTGCCAGCAGCGGGGACAGTCTAATCACAGATACGCAGTATTTT CASSGDSLITDTQYF
TRBJ2-3 - TRBV6-2/TRBV6-3 TRBD2 TGTGCCAGCAGTTACCGACTAGCAGCCTCTAGCACAGATACGCAGTATTTT CASSYRLAASSTDTQYF
TRBJ1-2 - TRBV4-3 - TGCGCCAGCAGCCAAGTAAGGCAGGGGACCTATGGCTACACCTTC CASSQVRQGTYGYTF
TRBJ1-1 - TRBV10-3 TRBD1 TGTGCCATCAGTGAGTGGGACAGGGACGGCGCTGAAGCTTTCTTT CAISEWDRDGAEAFF
TRBJ2-1 - TRBV3-1/TRBV3-2 - TGTGCCAGCAGCCAAGCCCAGTTATCCTACAATGAGCAGTTCTTC CASSQAQLSYNEQFF
TRBJ2-3 - TRBV19 - TGTGCCAGTAGTGCCAGATACCCCGGGGATACGCAGTATTTT CASSARYPGDTQYF
TRBJ1-5 - TRBV30 - TGTGCCTGGTCTCTAAACCAGGGTCGTCAGCCCCAGCATTTT CAWSLNQGRQPQHF
TRBJ2-2 - TRBV11-2 - TGTGCCAGCAGCTTAGGCCCCGAGGGCACCGGGGAGCTGTTTTTT CASSLGPEGTGELFF
TRBJ2-1 few TRBV29-1 TRBD2 TGCAGCTCGACTAGCGGGTACAATGAGCAGTTCTTC CSSTSGYNEQFF